Below are 23 T cell receptor beta chains sequenced from a single sample in a study of spatial heterogeneity in lung cancer. Time point: sample taken at primary tumor resection. TCRdb re-derived calls from the 5' RACE reads in MiXCR, one entry per CDR3 protein. The table includes about 92,000 distinct CDR3 sequences, 12% detected once. Sequencing used PBMCs, obtained at surgery. The source is a male donor with early-stage non-small cell lung cancer.

J is TRBJ2-2 and V is TRBV28, with no clear D. The CDR3 is 16 residues long. Trimming shortened V by 6 bases and J by 4 bases, and 18 bases separated the two germline ends. Germline V gene data show CDR1 as MDHEN and CDR2 as SYDVKM. CDR3 in amino acids: CASRYQAGGGTGELFF. CDR3 DNA: TGTGCCAGCAGGTACCAAGCCGGCGGTGGCACCGGGGAGCTGTTTTTT.

This clonotype came up a few times. The CDR3 loop is CASSPTSGISPQYF. CDR3 nucleotide sequence: TGTGCCAGCAGCCCGACTAGCGGGATCAGCCCCCAGTATTTT. This chain connects TRBV7-3 to TRBJ2-3; 11 bases line up with TRBD2. Trimming at V came to 5 bases and at J to 12 bases, leaving 10 bases not matched to a gene. This CDR3 region has 14 residues. Germline loops: CDR1 SGHTA, CDR2 FQGTGA.

Only one count was recorded for this clonotype. The chain links TRBV7-9 to TRBJ1-2; D is unresolved. V was shortened by 5 bases and J by 4 bases, with 11 bases between the two germline ends. The germline V gene encodes CDR1 SEHNR and CDR2 FQNEAQ (reference sequence). The CDR3 length is 13 residues. CDR3: CASSPPGCYGYTF. CDR3 nucleotides: TGTGCCAGCAGCCCGCCGGGATGCTATGGCTACACCTTC. The whole variable domain, remainder taken from reference TRBV7-9 and TRBJ1-2, is DTGVSQNPRHKITKRGQNVTFRCDPISEHNRLYWYRQTLGQGPEFLTYFQNEAQLEKSRLLSDRFSAERPKGSFSTLEIQRTEQGDSAMYLCASSPPGCYGYTFGSGTRLTVV.

The V and J genes are TRBV7-2 and TRBJ2-5; D is uncertain. Germline values: CDR1 SGHTA, CDR2 FQGNSA. This CDR3 has 12 amino acids. Trimming left V 4 bases short and J 2 bases short, with 5 bases between. The CDR3 DNA is TGTGCCAGCAGCTCCAGACAAGAGACCCAGTACTTC. This codes for CASSSRQETQYF.

The chain joins TRBV20-1 to TRBJ1-1; 10 bases align to TRBD1. The CDR3 has 14 amino acids. V shed 1 base and J 5 bases; nucleotides not matched to a gene: 4. Per the germline V gene, CDR1 is DFQATT and CDR2 is SNEGSKA (reference sequence). The CDR3 DNA reads TGCAGTGCTAGAGTTGGGACAGGGGAGACTGAAGCTTTCTTT. This sequence encodes CSARVGTGETEAFF.

This clonotype was seen more than once but under ten times. CDR3 nucleotides: TGTGCCAGCAGCCTCACAGGGGTATACGATGAGGCCAACGTCCTGACTTTC. This gives the protein CASSLTGVYDEANVLTF. The chain links TRBV7-9 to TRBJ2-6; TRBD1 matches at 7 bases. Losses at the gene ends were 5 bases for V and 6 bases for J; bases not matched to a gene: 13. This CDR3 spans 17 amino acids. Germline V gene sequence: CDR1 SEHNR, CDR2 FQNEAQ (reference sequence).

J is TRBJ2-5 and V is TRBV7-2, with TRBD1 matching 7 bases. The V segment lost 5 bases and the J segment 0 bases; nucleotides outside the gene matches: 3. This CDR3 has 14 residues. CDR1 SGHTA and CDR2 FQGNSA come from the germline V gene. CDR3 in amino acids: CASSPQGYQETQYF. CDR3 coding DNA: TGTGCCAGCAGCCCACAGGGGTACCAAGAGACCCAGTACTTC.

The chain recombines TRBV20-1 with TRBJ2-1; tentatively, D is TRBD2 (6 bases). The germline V gene has CDR1 DFQATT and CDR2 SNEGSKA (reference sequence). This CDR3 contains 14 residues. The ends were cut back, 5 bases at V and 4 bases at J, with 15 bases in the middle. The CDR3 DNA reads TGCAGTGCTTTCCCGGGACTGGGATACAATGAGCAGTTCTTC. This encodes CSAFPGLGYNEQFF.

This clonotype appeared a few times. The chain links TRBV10-3 to TRBJ1-1, with 7 bases identical to TRBD1. V trimming: 6 bases; J trimming: 5 bases; junction bases outside the gene matches: 9. Germline-derived CDR1 and CDR2 are ENHRY and SYGVKD. The CDR3 loop spans 14 amino acids. This CDR3 reads CAISHDREKTEAFF. The CDR3 nucleotides read TGTGCCATCAGCCACGACAGGGAGAAAACTGAAGCTTTCTTT.

The chain combines TRBV3-1 with TRBJ2-5; possibly TRBD2 for D (5 bases). This CDR3 is built from 13 residues. V was pared by 4 bases and J by 7 bases, with 13 bases between. Looked up from germline, CDR1 is LGHDT and CDR2 is YNNKEL (reference sequence). The CDR3 sequence is CASSPGLDPTQYF. The DNA for the CDR3 is TGTGCCAGCAGCCCCGGACTCGACCCGACCCAGTACTTC.

The chain has TRBV20-1 and TRBJ2-2, with D tentatively TRBD2 (6 bases). The germline gives CDR1 DFQATT, CDR2 SNEGSKA (reference sequence). V was shortened by 5 bases and J by 5 bases, with 9 bases between the two germline ends. The CDR3 length is 12 residues. CDR3 coding DNA: TGCAGTGCTGGGGGAGGAACCGGGGAGCTGTTTTTT. Protein: CSAGGGTGELFF.

The chain is built from TRBV3-1 and TRBJ1-2, with D unclear. The V gene lost 1 base and the J gene lost 8 bases, with 14 bases spanning the gap. The germline CDR1 and CDR2 sequences are LGHDT and YNNKEL (reference sequence). This CDR3 is 14 amino acids long. As DNA, the CDR3 is TGTGCCAGCAGCCAAGTTTTCCCCAGATCGGGCTACACCTTC. This gives the protein CASSQVFPRSGYTF.

This rearrangement joins TRBV15 to TRBJ2-1; 7 bases map to TRBD1. The CDR3 runs to 15 residues. From germline, CDR1 is LNHNV and CDR2 YYDKDF (reference sequence). Losses at the gene ends were 7 bases for V and 7 bases for J; bases not matched to a gene: 13. The CDR3 sequence: CATTGPGTVKNEQFF. The DNA for the CDR3 is TGTGCCACCACCGGACCCGGGACAGTTAAAAATGAGCAGTTCTTC.

V gene TRBV10-3 combines with J gene TRBJ2-7; perhaps TRBD2 as D (6 bases). The V end lost 2 bases, the J end lost 7 bases, and 15 bases lay between the germline ends. Per the germline V gene, CDR1 is ENHRY and CDR2 is SYGVKD. This CDR3 region has 14 residues. CDR3 DNA: TGTGCCATCAGTGAGGTAGCGGCTTCTAGTGAGCAGTACTTC. It translates to CAISEVAASSEQYF.

There are a few counts of this clonotype. This chain uses TRBV9 with TRBJ2-3; D may match TRBD1 or TRBD2 (5 bases each). Between the trimmed V and J ends, which lost 2 bases and 3 bases, there was a span of 13 bases. This CDR3 contains 15 residues. Per the germline V gene, CDR1 is SGDLS and CDR2 is YYNGEE. This CDR3 reads CASSVGAGRTDTQYF. The CDR3, as DNA: TGTGCCAGCAGCGTTGGAGCAGGGAGAACAGATACGCAGTATTTT.

This clonotype has only a few counts. Written as DNA, the CDR3 is TGTGCCAGCAGCCCGGCCACAGGGTACACCGGGGAGCTGTTTTTT. It encodes CASSPATGYTGELFF. The chain uses TRBV14 and TRBJ2-2; the D gene is possibly TRBD1 (6 bases). V lost 4 bases to trimming and J lost 3 bases, with 12 bases between them. Germline V gene data show CDR1 as SGHDN and CDR2 as FVKESK. The CDR3 sequence is 15 residues long.

In this sample, this clonotype turned up a few times. The chain is built from TRBV7-2 and TRBJ2-7; D tentatively reads TRBD1 or TRBD2 (6 bases each). V lost 3 bases and J lost 5, with 17 bases in between. The germline V gene has CDR1 SGHTA and CDR2 FQGNSA. This CDR3 region has 15 residues. DNA for the CDR3: TGTGCCAGCAGCTTGCCCCGCGACGGGGGCGACGAGCAGTACTTC. Protein product: CASSLPRDGGDEQYF. The full variable domain, rest sourced from reference TRBV7-2 and TRBJ2-7, is GAGVSQSPSNKVTEKGKDVELRCDPISGHTALYWYRQSLGQGLEFLIYFQGNSAPDKSGLPSDRFSAERTGGSVSTLTIQRTQQEDSAVYLCASSLPRDGGDEQYFGPGTRLTVT.

The CDR3 bases are TGCAGTGCTGGTTTGGGGCAGGTCTACGAGCAGTACTTC. Encoded protein: CSAGLGQVYEQYF. The chain uses TRBV20-1 and TRBJ2-7; maybe TRBD1 (5 bases). Germline V lookup: CDR1 DFQATT, CDR2 SNEGSKA (reference sequence). V lost 5 bases to trimming and J lost 3 bases, with 14 bases between them. The CDR3 consists of 13 residues.

This sequence joins TRBV11-2 and TRBJ2-7; 12 bases agree with TRBD2. The CDR3 has 15 residues. The V gene's germline CDR1 is SGHAT and CDR2 FQNNGV. Germline trimming cut 6 bases from V and 9 bases from J; bases unmatched to any gene: 12. CDR3 residues: CASRAGLAGPRGQYF. CDR3 coding DNA: TGTGCCAGCAGGGCCGGACTAGCGGGGCCACGCGGGCAGTACTTC.

This clonotype was seen ten or more times. The genes are TRBV3-1 and TRBJ1-4; the D gene is possibly TRBD1 (6 bases). Germline loops: CDR1 LGHDT, CDR2 YNNKEL (reference sequence). The CDR3 runs 13 residues. Trimming took 7 bases from V and 6 from J, leaving 12 bases between them. The CDR3 sequence: CASKRGADEKLFF. The CDR3 bases are TGTGCCAGCAAAAGGGGGGCGGATGAAAAACTGTTTTTT.

V gene TRBV11-2 combines with J gene TRBJ2-5, with 9 bases lining up with TRBD1. This CDR3 spans 15 amino acids. J lost 5 bases, V lost 4 bases, and 8 bases had no gene match. CDR1 SGHAT and CDR2 FQNNGV come from the germline V gene. CDR3 region: CASSSYHRGLETQYF. The CDR3 DNA follows: TGTGCCAGCAGCTCCTATCACAGGGGGCTGGAGACCCAGTACTTC.

V usage is TRBV11-2 and J usage is TRBJ2-3, with TRBD1 matching over 12 bases. Germline V gene data show CDR1 as SGHAT and CDR2 as FQNNGV. This CDR3 has 16 amino acids. Trimming took 5 bases from V and 7 from J; bases not matched to a gene: 10. The CDR3 reads CASSPGTGGLRNTQYF. Here the CDR3 DNA reads TGTGCCAGCAGCCCCGGGACAGGGGGCCTAAGAAATACGCAGTATTTT.

This clonotype was detected many times. V gene TRBV28 combines with J gene TRBJ2-7; possibly TRBD2 for D (6 bases). The CDR3 spans 15 residues. Germline-derived CDR1 and CDR2 are MDHEN and SYDVKM. V shed 6 bases and J shed 4 bases, with 19 bases lying between them. CDR3 protein: CASSPRRRGLYEQYF. CDR3 DNA: TGTGCCAGCAGCCCTCGTAGGAGGGGCCTTTACGAGCAGTACTTC.